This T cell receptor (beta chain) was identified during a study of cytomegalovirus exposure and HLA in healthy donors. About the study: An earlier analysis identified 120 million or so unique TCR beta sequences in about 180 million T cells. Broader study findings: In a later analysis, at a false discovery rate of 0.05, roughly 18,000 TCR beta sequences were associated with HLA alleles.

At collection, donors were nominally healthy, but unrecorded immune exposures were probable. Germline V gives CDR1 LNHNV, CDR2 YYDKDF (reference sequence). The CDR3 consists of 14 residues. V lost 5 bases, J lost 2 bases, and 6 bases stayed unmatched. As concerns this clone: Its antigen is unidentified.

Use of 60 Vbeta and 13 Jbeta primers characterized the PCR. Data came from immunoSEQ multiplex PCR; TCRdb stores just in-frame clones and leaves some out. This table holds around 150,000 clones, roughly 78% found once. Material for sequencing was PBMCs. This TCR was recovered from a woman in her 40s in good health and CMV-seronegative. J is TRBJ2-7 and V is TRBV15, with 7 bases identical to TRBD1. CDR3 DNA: TGTGCCACCAGCGCACGACAGGGCCCCTACGAGCAGTACTTC. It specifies CATSARQGPYEQYF. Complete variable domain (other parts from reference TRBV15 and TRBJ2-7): DAMVIQNPRYQVTQFGKPVTLSCSQTLNHNVMYWYQQKSSQAPKLLFHYYDKDFNNEADTPDNFQSRRPNTSFCFLDIRSPGLGDTAMYLCATSARQGPYEQYFGPGTRLTVT.